The 8 T cell receptor beta chains presented below share a single source sample, sequenced in a study of blood T cell repertoires in COVID-19. The protocol was immunoSEQ multiplex PCR, while the TCRdb copy is restricted to in-frame clones and leaves out a portion. The sample lists about 240,000 clones, around 87% occurring once. Sequenced: peripheral blood. All receptors derive from a woman in her 70s with active or convalescent COVID-19.

The rearrangement joins TRBV6-2 or TRBV6-3 to TRBJ1-2; 7 bases fit TRBD1. This CDR3 is built from 16 residues. Germline CDR1 MNHEY, CDR2 SVGEGT. V was pared by 1 base and J by 7 bases, with 12 bases of the junction left unmatched. CDR3 bases: TGTGCCAGCAGTTACTTGGCAGGGGGACTTCAATTTGGCTACACCTTC. Translated: CASSYLAGGLQFGYTF.

The chain uses TRBV6-5 and TRBJ1-1; a possible D gene is TRBD1 (5 bases). CDR3 length: 12 residues. The germline CDR1 and CDR2 sequences are MNHEY and SVGAGI. The ends were cut back, 2 bases at V and 10 bases at J, with 11 bases in the middle. The CDR3 DNA reads TGTGCCAGCAGTTACGGGTCGGGGGTAGCTTTCTTT. As protein: CASSYGSGVAFF.

The chain couples TRBV5-4 to TRBJ1-2; 12 bases are a match to TRBD1. Germline-derived CDR1 and CDR2 are SGHNT and YYREEE (reference sequence). The CDR3 contains 16 residues. J lost 4 bases, V lost 4 bases, and 8 bases had no gene match. The DNA of the CDR3 is TGTGCCAGCAGCATCCCGGGACAGGGGGCTCGCTATGGCTACACCTTC. Its protein product is CASSIPGQGARYGYTF.

This chain connects TRBV19 to TRBJ2-3, with D possibly TRBD2 on 6 matching bases. Germline V gene sequence: CDR1 LNHDA, CDR2 SQIVND (reference sequence). The CDR3 covers 15 residues. Trimming pared 10 bases from V and 3 bases from J, leaving 20 bases between. Written as DNA, the CDR3 is TGTGCCACCAAACCCGTAAGCGGGCCTACAGATACGCAGTATTTT. This translates into CATKPVSGPTDTQYF.

CDR3 loop: CASSSSGHSTDTQYF. DNA of the CDR3: TGCGCCAGCAGTTCGAGTGGACATAGCACAGATACGCAGTATTTT. The chain couples TRBV5-1 to TRBJ2-3; D possibly corresponds to TRBD1 (5 bases). V dropped 5 bases and J dropped 0 bases, with 13 bases sitting between them. The germline CDR1 and CDR2 sequences are SGHRS and YFSETQ. The CDR3 is 15 residues long.

The chain employs TRBV5-6 and TRBJ2-5; a weak D match, TRBD1 (6 bases). Germline lookup yields CDR1 SGHDT and CDR2 YYEEEE. V was trimmed by 3 bases and J by 2 bases, leaving 11 bases between them. The CDR3 extends over 14 amino acids. The CDR3 region is CASSSSQGQETQYF. The CDR3 nucleotides read TGTGCCAGCAGCTCGTCGCAGGGGCAAGAGACCCAGTACTTC.

A remark on this clone: One junction end disagrees with the germline gene, perhaps due to a read error. CDR3: CATLSGGVASVRF. The CDR3 region has the DNA TGTGCCACCCTTTCGGGCGGGGTGGCCTCGGTACGATTT. The gene calls are TRBV19 and TRBJ1-1, with no clear D. Germline V lookup: CDR1 LNHDA, CDR2 SQIVND (reference sequence). This CDR3 region has 13 residues.

The rearrangement links TRBV29-1 to TRBJ2-5, with 7 nucleotides matching TRBD1. The ends lost 7 bases at V and 3 bases at J; junction bases unmatched: 11. The CDR3 is made up of 14 amino acids. From germline, CDR1 is SQVTM and CDR2 ANQGSEA. CDR3 loop: CSAGGQNNKETQYF. The CDR3 DNA sequence: TGCAGCGCAGGGGGACAGAACAACAAAGAGACCCAGTACTTC.